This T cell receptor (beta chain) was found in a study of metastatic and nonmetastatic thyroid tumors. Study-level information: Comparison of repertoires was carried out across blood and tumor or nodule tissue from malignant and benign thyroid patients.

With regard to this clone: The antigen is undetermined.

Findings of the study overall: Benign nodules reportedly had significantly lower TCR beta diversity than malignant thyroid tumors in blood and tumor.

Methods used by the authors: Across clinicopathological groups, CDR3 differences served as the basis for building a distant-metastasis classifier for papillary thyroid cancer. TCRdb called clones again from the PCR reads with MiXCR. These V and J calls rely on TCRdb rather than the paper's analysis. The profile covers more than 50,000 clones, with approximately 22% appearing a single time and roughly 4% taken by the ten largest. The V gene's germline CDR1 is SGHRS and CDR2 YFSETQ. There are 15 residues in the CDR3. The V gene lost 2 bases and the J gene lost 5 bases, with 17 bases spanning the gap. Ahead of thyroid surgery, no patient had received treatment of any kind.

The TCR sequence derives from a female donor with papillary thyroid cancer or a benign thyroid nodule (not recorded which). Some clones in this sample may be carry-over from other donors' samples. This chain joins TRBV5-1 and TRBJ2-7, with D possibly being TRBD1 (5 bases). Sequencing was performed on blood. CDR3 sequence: CASSFVGAGANEQYF. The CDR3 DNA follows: TGCGCCAGCAGCTTTGTAGGTGCTGGGGCCAACGAGCAGTACTTC.